These 15 T cell receptor beta chains share one sample of origin, sequenced in a study of T cell responses to AZD1222 COVID-19 vaccine. Assay used: immunoSEQ multiplex PCR; TCRdb lists only in-frame clones, some missing. The sample contains approximately 70,000 clones, roughly 80% of which appear only once. Sequenced material: peripheral blood, taken on day 0 of AZD1222 vaccination. The origin of the receptors is an adult in good health.

V is TRBV19 and J is TRBJ2-2; 10 bases match TRBD2. Germline V lookup: CDR1 LNHDA, CDR2 SQIVND (reference sequence). Unmatched junction bases numbered 8, after V lost 1 base and J lost 3 bases. There are 18 residues in the CDR3. CDR3 sequence reads: CASSIVPAGGPYTGELFF. The DNA of the CDR3 is TGTGCCAGTAGTATAGTTCCAGCGGGGGGGCCCTACACCGGGGAGCTGTTTTTT.

The gene calls are TRBV7-9 and TRBJ2-7; D not resolved. Between the trimmed V and J ends, which lost 3 bases and 2 bases, there was a span of 11 bases. CDR1 and CDR2 from the germline V gene are SEHNR and FQNEAQ (reference sequence). The CDR3 is 14 residues long. The CDR3 here is CASSFRVRPYEQYF. The CDR3 DNA reads as TGTGCCAGCAGCTTTCGAGTGCGTCCCTACGAGCAGTACTTC.

This clone was recorded a few times. V usage is TRBV9 and J usage is TRBJ2-3; 7 nucleotides agree with TRBD1. The V gene end was trimmed by 3 bases and the J gene end by 2 bases; junction bases not matched to a gene: 6. There are 15 residues in the CDR3. Per germline, CDR1 SGDLS and CDR2 YYNGEE. The CDR3 protein is CASSGQGGDTDTQYF. CDR3 DNA: TGTGCCAGCAGCGGACAGGGTGGAGACACAGATACGCAGTATTTT.

The gene calls are TRBV10-3 and TRBJ1-2; D is unresolved. Germline CDR1 is ENHRY and CDR2 is SYGVKD. Trimming stripped 0 bases from V and 1 base from J, with 9 bases between. The CDR3 runs to 15 residues. CDR3 sequence reads: CAISESREDNYGYTF. For the CDR3, the DNA is TGTGCCATCAGTGAGTCAAGGGAAGATAACTATGGCTACACCTTC.

This chain links TRBV5-1 with TRBJ1-1; the D is unclear. Germline V lookup: CDR1 SGHRS, CDR2 YFSETQ. V was trimmed by 0 bases and J by 4 bases, leaving 7 bases between them. The CDR3 has 13 amino acids. CDR3 coding DNA: TGCGCCAGCAGCTTGGGCCAGAGCACTGAAGCTTTCTTT. It is translated as CASSLGQSTEAFF.

J is TRBJ1-3 and V is TRBV9; D is ambiguous. There are 15 residues in the CDR3. CDR1 is SGDLS, CDR2 YYNGEE, per germline. V was trimmed by 1 base and J by 2 bases, leaving 10 bases between them. The CDR3 region is CASSVNSPTGNTIYF. Here the CDR3 DNA reads TGTGCCAGCAGCGTAAATTCTCCAACTGGAAACACCATATATTTT.

The genes are TRBV10-3 and TRBJ1-2, with D uncertain. The CDR3 sequence is 14 residues long. Trimming pared 2 bases from V and 8 bases from J, leaving 15 bases between. Germline CDR1 is ENHRY and CDR2 is SYGVKD. This CDR3 is CAISEKRLDLGYTF. The CDR3, as DNA: TGTGCCATCAGTGAGAAGAGGTTGGACCTCGGCTACACCTTC.

The genes are TRBV10-3 and TRBJ1-1; the match to TRBD1 covers 7 bases. This CDR3 has 14 amino acids. Trimming took 7 bases from V and 2 from J; bases not matched to a gene: 7. Germline CDR1 ENHRY, CDR2 SYGVKD. CDR3: CAINPGQTNTEAFF. The CDR3 coding sequence is TGTGCCATCAATCCGGGACAGACTAACACTGAAGCTTTCTTT.

The chain combines TRBV19 with TRBJ1-5; possible D gene TRBD1, 5 bases. Germline V gene data show CDR1 as LNHDA and CDR2 as SQIVND (reference sequence). Trimming shortened V by 6 bases and J by 6 bases, and 15 bases separated the two germline ends. This CDR3 is built from 14 residues. This CDR3 reads CASRTRDVRQPQHF. The CDR3 DNA is TGTGCCAGTAGGACCAGGGACGTGCGTCAGCCCCAGCATTTT.

The chain joins TRBV9 to TRBJ2-1; D tentatively reads TRBD1 or TRBD2 (6 bases each). The CDR3 loop spans 15 amino acids. Trimming shortened V by 0 bases and J by 5 bases, and 12 bases separated the two germline ends. CDR1 and CDR2 (germline): SGDLS, YYNGEE. The chain's CDR3 is CASSVGGGPNNEQFF. Written as DNA, the CDR3 is TGTGCCAGCAGCGTAGGTGGGGGGCCCAACAATGAGCAGTTCTTC. Looking up the rest from reference TRBV9 and TRBJ2-1 gives the full variable domain: DSGVTQTPKHLITATGQRVTLRCSPRSGDLSVYWYQQSLDQGLQFLIQYYNGEERAKGNILERFSAQQFPDLHSELNLSSLELGDSALYFCASSVGGGPNNEQFFGPGTRLTVL.

This clone came up a few times. This rearrangement joins TRBV9 to TRBJ1-6; a weak D match, TRBD1 (5 bases). V was shortened by 3 bases and J by 9 bases, with 10 bases between the two germline ends. There are 13 residues in the CDR3. Per the germline V gene, CDR1 is SGDLS and CDR2 is YYNGEE. CDR3 protein: CASSEGWGSPLHF. The CDR3 DNA reads as TGTGCCAGCAGCGAGGGGTGGGGTTCACCCCTCCACTTT.

The chain employs TRBV6-6 and TRBJ1-1; D unresolved. V was clipped by 5 bases and J by 1 base, with 5 bases between them. This CDR3 is built from 12 residues. Looked up from germline, CDR1 is MNHNY and CDR2 is SVGAGI (reference sequence). CDR3 bases: TGTGCCAGCAGTACGGGGAACACTGAAGCTTTCTTT. This gives the protein CASSTGNTEAFF.

The CDR3 here is CATSDPRAGAGGYTF. The DNA of the CDR3 is TGTGCCACCAGTGATCCTCGGGCAGGGGCGGGCGGCTACACCTTC. The chain joins TRBV24-1 to TRBJ1-2; weak D call: TRBD1 (6 bases). Germline loops: CDR1 KGHDR, CDR2 SFDVKD. Trimming shortened V by 3 bases and J by 8 bases, and 18 bases separated the two germline ends. This CDR3 spans 15 amino acids.

This chain connects TRBV2 to TRBJ1-1; perhaps TRBD1 as D (6 bases). V lost 5 bases to trimming and J lost 4 bases, with 14 bases between them. Germline V gene sequence: CDR1 SNHLY, CDR2 FYNNEI. This CDR3 spans 14 amino acids. The CDR3 DNA reads TGTGCCAGCAGTAGGGAACAGGGAAGCACTGAAGCTTTCTTT. It yields the protein CASSREQGSTEAFF.

V gene TRBV29-1 combines with J gene TRBJ1-1; D perhaps matches TRBD1 (5 bases). V shed 4 bases and J shed 2 bases, with 11 bases lying between them. This CDR3 spans 13 amino acids. The germline gives CDR1 SQVTM, CDR2 ANQGSEA. The CDR3 region has the DNA TGCAGCGTTGGAGCAGGGCTTAACACTGAAGCTTTCTTT. Translating it yields CSVGAGLNTEAFF.